Below, 25 T cell receptor beta chains from the same sample are listed, as sequenced in a study of blood T cell repertoires in COVID-19. The protocol was immunoSEQ multiplex PCR, while the TCRdb copy is restricted to in-frame clones and leaves out a portion. The sample records over 150,000 clones, around 80% being singletons. Sequencing was carried out using peripheral blood. The receptors here all came from an older woman with acute or convalescent COVID-19.

The CDR3: CASLGRGRADTQYF. The CDR3 DNA follows: TGTGCCAGCTTGGGCAGGGGGCGGGCAGATACGCAGTATTTT. The chain recombines TRBV6-5 with TRBJ2-3, with 8 bases that match TRBD1. The CDR3 sequence is 14 residues long. Losses at the gene ends were 8 bases for V and 4 bases for J; bases not matched to a gene: 8. Germline loops: CDR1 MNHEY, CDR2 SVGAGI.

This clone was seen a single time. V gene TRBV4-1 combines with J gene TRBJ1-2, with D unresolved. Trimming removed 3 bases at V and 3 bases at J, with 11 bases between. The CDR3 totals 14 residues. Germline CDR1 MGHRA, CDR2 YSYEKL. The CDR3 DNA is TGCGCCAGCAGCCAGGCGAACAGAGACTATGGCTACACCTTC. This gives the protein CASSQANRDYGYTF.

Comments on this clone: The same CDR3 can be traced to other DNA sequences in this sample. This chain joins TRBV28 and TRBJ1-2; D is unresolved. Per germline, CDR1 MDHEN and CDR2 SYDVKM. V lost 6 bases and J lost 0, with 8 bases in between. CDR3 length: 13 amino acids. CDR3 amino acids: CASSYRANYGYTF. The CDR3 DNA reads as TGTGCCAGCAGCTACAGAGCTAACTATGGCTACACCTTC.

The chain recombines TRBV27 with TRBJ1-4; 7 bases fit TRBD1. In germline, CDR1 is MNHEY, CDR2 SMNVEV (reference sequence). The CDR3 contains 16 residues. V dropped 6 bases and J dropped 7; count of bases not matched to a gene: 14. CDR3 sequence (DNA): TGTGCCAGCAGAGTTTTTGGAGGGGGCGCTCGTGAAAAACTGTTTTTT. Encoded protein: CASRVFGGGAREKLFF.

J is TRBJ2-5 and V is TRBV4-2, with 7 bases matching TRBD1. Trimming cost V 4 bases and J 6 bases; bases outside gene matches: 20. Looked up from germline, CDR1 is LGHNA and CDR2 is YNFKEQ. There are 18 residues in the CDR3. The CDR3 is CASSLRQGASLSIKTQYF. The CDR3 DNA reads as TGTGCCAGCAGCCTGCGACAGGGTGCGTCTCTCTCCATTAAGACCCAGTACTTC.

The chain combines TRBV7-2 with TRBJ1-5; D not resolved. The CDR3 totals 14 residues. Trimming removed 5 bases from V and 1 base from J, with 9 bases in between. CDR1 and CDR2 (germline): SGHTA, FQGNSA. CDR3: CASSLGRSNQPQHF. The CDR3 DNA reads TGTGCCAGCAGCCTAGGCAGGAGCAATCAGCCCCAGCATTTT.

The chain recombines TRBV25-1 with TRBJ1-2, with 9 bases identical to TRBD1. V was clipped by 3 bases and J by 2 bases; unmatched bases: 4. The CDR3 has 15 amino acids. Germline V CDR1 and CDR2: MGHDK, SYGVNS. CDR3 sequence reads: CASSDLDRGNYGYTF. In DNA form, the CDR3 reads TGTGCCAGCAGTGACCTGGACAGGGGAAACTATGGCTACACCTTC.

J is TRBJ1-5 and V is TRBV19; 11 bases line up with TRBD1. This CDR3 is 13 amino acids long. CDR1 LNHDA and CDR2 SQIVND come from the germline V gene (reference sequence). Losses at the gene ends were 5 bases for V and 6 bases for J; bases not matched to a gene: 0. The CDR3 nucleotides are TGTGCCAGTAGTGGACAGGGGGCTCAGCCCCAGCATTTT. Its protein is CASSGQGAQPQHF.

This rearrangement joins TRBV4-2 to TRBJ1-2, with 9 bases that match TRBD1. Per germline, CDR1 LGHNA and CDR2 YNFKEQ. With 1 base clipped from V and 1 base from J, the junction kept 1 base outside the gene matches. This CDR3 comprises 15 residues. CDR3 DNA: TGTGCCAGCAGCCAAGGACAGGGGGGTAACTATGGCTACACCTTC. Translating gives CASSQGQGGNYGYTF.

The chain couples TRBV3-1 (or the pseudogene TRBV3-2) to TRBJ2-3; 12 bases are a match to TRBD2. V dropped 4 bases and J dropped 5; count of bases not matched to a gene: 4. The germline CDR1 and CDR2 sequences are LGHDT and YNNKEL (reference sequence). This CDR3 region has 15 residues. Here the CDR3 DNA reads TGTGCCAGCAGCCGGGCTAGCGGGGGGGGAGATACGCAGTATTTT. This codes for CASSRASGGGDTQYF.

This chain uses TRBV6-2 or TRBV6-3 with TRBJ2-7, with 12 bases identical to TRBD2. Germline-derived CDR1 and CDR2 are MNHEY and SVGEGT. The trim removed 2 bases at V and 4 bases at J, leaving 6 bases unmatched. The CDR3 runs 16 residues. The CDR3 region has the DNA TGTGCCAGCAGTTACCCCCTAGCGGGGGGGCGGTACGAGCAGTACTTC. This encodes CASSYPLAGGRYEQYF.

The genes are TRBV28 and TRBJ2-7; possibly TRBD2 for D (6 bases). Germline CDR1 MDHEN, CDR2 SYDVKM. Trimming took 2 bases from V and 2 from J, leaving 13 bases between them. This CDR3 is 15 amino acids long. CDR3 in DNA: TGTGCCAGCAGTTTACGGGACGGAGGGACCTACGAGCAGTACTTC. This encodes CASSLRDGGTYEQYF.

The chain employs TRBV6-6 and TRBJ2-1; 12 bases match TRBD2. The J segment lost 7 bases and the V segment lost 6 bases, leaving 10 bases of the junction unmatched. Germline V gene sequence: CDR1 MNHNY, CDR2 SVGAGI (reference sequence). This CDR3 has 16 residues. The CDR3 here is CASRDSSGGALNEQFF. CDR3 sequence (DNA): TGTGCCAGCAGGGACTCTAGCGGGGGGGCTTTGAATGAGCAGTTCTTC.

The chain joins TRBV5-1 to TRBJ2-3, with D possibly being TRBD2 (6 bases). Looked up from germline, CDR1 is SGHRS and CDR2 is YFSETQ. V was shortened by 4 bases and J by 0 bases, with 9 bases between the two germline ends. CDR3 length equals 14 residues. Here the CDR3 reads CASSAGPSTDTQYF. CDR3 nucleotides: TGCGCCAGCAGCGCGGGGCCTAGCACAGATACGCAGTATTTT.

The rearrangement uses TRBV30 and TRBJ2-5; the D is unclear. V was shortened by 5 bases and J by 4 bases, with 8 bases between the two germline ends. This CDR3 spans 11 amino acids. Germline values: CDR1 GTSNPN, CDR2 SVGIG (reference sequence). The DNA for the CDR3 is TGTGCCTGGGGGGTGCGAGAGACCCAGTACTTC. It codes for CAWGVRETQYF.

This clone has a handful of counts. This chain connects TRBV19 to TRBJ2-1; 12 positions agree with TRBD1. Germline values: CDR1 LNHDA, CDR2 SQIVND (reference sequence). Germline trimming cut 10 bases from V and 0 bases from J; bases unmatched to any gene: 16. CDR3 length equals 19 residues. The CDR3 coding sequence is TGTGCCACCAGATACCGGGGACAGGGGGCCATTCTCTCCTACAATGAGCAGTTCTTC. It translates to CATRYRGQGAILSYNEQFF.

The rearrangement uses TRBV9 and TRBJ1-5; D is unclear. The CDR3 totals 16 residues. The germline V and J ends were trimmed by 4 bases and 5 bases, with 19 bases remaining between them. Germline V gene lookup returns CDR1 SGDLS and CDR2 YYNGEE. CDR3 in amino acids: CASSFLWQEEDQPQHF. The CDR3 nucleotides read TGTGCCAGCAGCTTCCTTTGGCAGGAGGAGGATCAGCCCCAGCATTTT.

This clone has just a few counts. The V gene is TRBV3-1 (or the pseudogene TRBV3-2), the J gene TRBJ1-2, with D perhaps matching TRBD1 (5 bases). Trimming cost V 4 bases and J 8 bases, with 11 bases left between them. Germline values: CDR1 LGHDT, CDR2 YNNKEL (reference sequence). The CDR3 spans 12 residues. The CDR3 DNA reads as TGTGCCAGCAGCCTACAGAAGGGGGGCTACACCTTC. This sequence encodes CASSLQKGGYTF.

The chain is built from TRBV3-1 (or the pseudogene TRBV3-2) and TRBJ1-1; no definite D call. Germline CDR1 and CDR2: LGHDT and YNNKEL (reference sequence). The CDR3 loop spans 17 amino acids. Trimming cost V 4 bases and J 3 bases, with 21 bases left between them. The DNA of the CDR3 is TGTGCCAGCAGCCCCCTTTTCCCTTTGACCGGAGACACTGAAGCTTTCTTT. It encodes CASSPLFPLTGDTEAFF.

The rearrangement uses TRBV5-1 and TRBJ1-2, with 7 bases that match TRBD1. Germline V gene lookup returns CDR1 SGHRS and CDR2 YFSETQ. CDR3 length equals 14 residues. The V gene end was trimmed by 4 bases and the J gene end by 5 bases; junction bases not matched to a gene: 8. The CDR3 sequence is CASSPEGAFYGYTF. In nucleotides, the CDR3 is TGCGCCAGCAGCCCGGAGGGGGCATTTTATGGCTACACCTTC.

The rearrangement uses TRBV9 and TRBJ1-2; 8 bases are a match to TRBD1. Trimming cost V 0 bases and J 2 bases; bases outside gene matches: 3. Germline lookup yields CDR1 SGDLS and CDR2 YYNGEE. This CDR3 has 15 amino acids. The CDR3 DNA is TGTGCCAGCAGCGTAGAGCAGGGGGCGAACTATGGCTACACCTTC. This sequence encodes CASSVEQGANYGYTF.

CDR3: CASSYSQISGNTIYF. Here the CDR3 DNA reads TGTGCCAGCAGTTACTCCCAGATCTCTGGAAACACCATATATTTT. This rearrangement joins TRBV6-5 to TRBJ1-3; no clear D gene. Trimming shortened V by 0 bases and J by 0 bases, and 6 bases separated the two germline ends. CDR3 length equals 15 residues. Germline loops: CDR1 MNHEY, CDR2 SVGAGI.

The chain employs TRBV9 and TRBJ1-1, with no clear D. Trimming stripped 0 bases from V and 6 bases from J, with 12 bases between. This CDR3 spans 14 amino acids. Looked up from germline, CDR1 is SGDLS and CDR2 is YYNGEE. CDR3 sequence (DNA): TGTGCCAGCAGCGTAGGAAAAGGAGGCGCTGAAGCTTTCTTT. This gives the protein CASSVGKGGAEAFF.

This clone was found a few times. The V and J genes are TRBV5-5 and TRBJ1-2; TRBD1 is a possible D gene (6 bases). Trimming pared 0 bases from V and 4 bases from J, leaving 16 bases between. This CDR3 region has 16 residues. Looked up from germline, CDR1 is SGHKS and CDR2 is YYEKEE (reference sequence). CDR3 loop: CASSLDQGSVFYGYTF. In DNA form, the CDR3 reads TGTGCCAGCAGCTTGGATCAGGGGTCGGTTTTCTATGGCTACACCTTC. The entire variable domain, with the rest obtained from reference TRBV5-5 and TRBJ1-2, is as follows: DAGVTQSPTHLIKTRGQQVTLRCSPISGHKSVSWYQQVLGQGPQFIFQYYEKEERGRGNFPDRFSARQFPNYSSELNVNALLLGDSALYLCASSLDQGSVFYGYTFGSGTRLTVV.

This clone has a handful of counts. The CDR3 here is CASSQGERQRGNIQYF. Here the CDR3 DNA reads TGCGCCAGCAGCCAAGGAGAGCGGCAGAGGGGGAACATTCAGTACTTC. This chain joins TRBV4-1 and TRBJ2-4; D perhaps matches TRBD1 (6 bases). The CDR3 is made up of 16 amino acids. Per germline, CDR1 MGHRA and CDR2 YSYEKL. V gave up 1 base and J gave up 7 bases, with 17 bases separating them.